This TCR beta chain was observed in a study of CD8+CD57+ T cells in acquired aplastic anemia. The overall study: CD4+ and CD8+ cells, once sorted, gave DNA averaging approximately 3 ug. Sequencing produced an average of about 9.8 million reads per healthy donor for CD4+ cells.

Genomic DNA acted as the template from which TCR beta VDJ combination and CDR3 sequence profiling were carried out. TCRdb fed the reads into MiXCR, producing one record per CDR3 protein. The sample has 150,000 to 200,000 distinct CDR3 sequences, 50% to 75% seen once; the top ten hold about 48%. Notes on this clonotype: Germline and junction disagree at one end, which may indicate a read error.

In germline, CDR1 is ENHRY, CDR2 SYGVKD. The CDR3 loop spans 13 amino acids. This chain joins TRBV10-3 and TRBJ2-5; 8 bases map to TRBD2. The TCR sequence derives from a human donor in good health. What was sequenced was sorted CD4+, CD8+, or CD8+CD57+ T cells (not recorded which) from PBMCs. This CDR3 reads CAIRTSGGETQYF. CDR3 sequence (DNA): TGTGCCATCCGAACTAGCGGTGGAGAGACCCAGTACTTT.